This TCR beta chain was recovered during a study of blood T cell repertoires in COVID-19. From germline, CDR1 is SGHNT and CDR2 YENEEA. CDR3 size: 17 residues. V gave up 5 bases and J gave up 0 bases, with 14 bases separating them. In the authors' workflow: Amplification from reference gene primers served as the basis for estimated nucleated cell counts. This table comes from immunoSEQ multiplex PCR, and its TCRdb copy is limited to in-frame clones, with some not included. V and J calls and clone size are copied from that table; D and trimming were computed from the DNA. The sample lists approximately 190,000 clones, 82% occurring once.

The sample taken for sequencing was peripheral blood. The rearrangement joins TRBV11-3 to TRBJ2-6, with a possible D match to TRBD2 (5 bases). The TCR was taken from a woman aged 55-75 years with COVID-19, enrolled during active disease. The CDR3 DNA sequence: TGTGCCAGCAGCCATCAGGACTCAAGCTCTGGGGCCAACGTCCTGACTTTC. Translation gives CASSHQDSSSGANVLTF. Variable domain in full (rest from reference TRBV11-3 and TRBJ2-6): EAGVVQSPRYKIIEKKQPVAFWCNPISGHNTLYWYLQNLGQGPELLIRYENEEAVDDSQLPKDRFSAERLKGVDSTLKIQPAELGDSAVYLCASSHQDSSSGANVLTFGAGSRLTVL.